The 10 T cell receptor beta chains given below trace back to one sample, sequenced in a study of glioma-infiltrating T cells. Amplification of TCR alpha and beta CDR3 regions from RNA used iRepertoire nested multiplex PCR. TCRdb redid the calling of the multiplex PCR reads with MiXCR, one entry per CDR3 protein. The sample lists about 410,000 distinct CDR3 sequences, 35% to 45% occurring once. Material for sequencing was glioma tissue, nonneoplastic brain tissue, or PBMCs (not recorded which). The receptors originated from a human donor with low-grade glioma or glioblastoma, undergoing nonglioma brain surgery, or in good health (not recorded which).

The chain recombines TRBV6-2 or TRBV6-3 with TRBJ2-1; D might be TRBD1 or TRBD2, each matching 5 bases. V dropped 5 bases and J dropped 4 bases, with 15 bases sitting between them. Germline CDR1 is MNHEY and CDR2 is SVGEGT. This CDR3 contains 15 residues. This chain's CDR3 is CASSEGSSTYNEQFF. The CDR3 DNA is TGTGCCAGCAGTGAGGGGTCCTCAACTTACAATGAGCAGTTCTTC.

This clonotype came up a few times. The rearrangement joins TRBV6-1 to TRBJ1-2; D call uncertain. The germline V and J ends were trimmed by 5 bases and 2 bases, with 27 bases remaining between them. CDR3 length: 19 residues. In germline, CDR1 is MNHNS, CDR2 SASEGT. As DNA, the CDR3 is TGTGCCAGCAGTTCCCTACGTTGGACGATAGGGCAACGGAACTATGGCTACACCTTC. This translates into CASSSLRWTIGQRNYGYTF.

To note about this clonotype: Since a much larger clone is just one base distant, this may be a read error. This sequence joins TRBV27 and TRBJ2-1, with no clear D. V was pared by 0 bases and J by 4 bases, with 13 bases between. This CDR3 is 16 amino acids long. Per germline, CDR1 MNHEY and CDR2 SMNVEV (reference sequence). The CDR3 DNA is TGTGCCAGCAGTTTATCATGGGTAGAAGCATACAATGAGCAGTTCTTC. Protein: CASSLSWVEAYNEQFF.

DNA of the CDR3: TGTGCCACCAGCAGGGGGACGGGGAGCTCCTACGAGCAGTACTTC. Its protein product is CATSRGTGSSYEQYF. The gene calls are TRBV15 and TRBJ2-7; D is perhaps TRBD1 or TRBD2 (5 bases each). V was cut by 3 bases and J by 0 bases, with 12 bases left in between. The CDR3 totals 15 residues. Germline assignment: CDR1 LNHNV and CDR2 YYDKDF (reference sequence).

For this clonotype: Given a much more abundant clone one base away, this may be a read error. This chain connects TRBV6-5 to TRBJ2-1; 13 bases map to TRBD2. J gave up 5 bases and V 9 bases, and 7 bases lay outside the gene matches. Germline values: CDR1 MNHEY, CDR2 SVGAGI. The CDR3 runs 15 residues. CDR3 bases: TGTGCCAGTATGCCGGGACTAGCGGGAAACAATGAGCAGTTCTTC. This encodes CASMPGLAGNNEQFF.

This clonotype was seen many times. The chain links TRBV6-2 or TRBV6-3 to TRBJ2-7, with TRBD2 as a possible D gene (6 bases). Germline V lookup: CDR1 MNHEY, CDR2 SVGEGT. V was clipped by 7 bases and J by 0 bases, with 10 bases between them. The CDR3 spans 13 residues. The CDR3 coding sequence is TGTGCCAGCAACAAGCGGGCCTCCTACGAGCAGTACTTC. Protein product: CASNKRASYEQYF.

DNA of the CDR3: TGTGCCAGCAGTAAACAGGATATCAGGGCCGGGGAGCTGTTTTTT. Protein product: CASSKQDIRAGELFF. The gene calls are TRBV2 and TRBJ2-2; D is perhaps TRBD1 (5 bases). CDR1 and CDR2 from the germline V gene are SNHLY and FYNNEI. The CDR3 is 15 residues long. V lost 5 bases to trimming and J lost 6 bases, with 16 bases between them.

This clonotype was counted once. A much larger clone is a single base away; this may be a read error. The V and J genes are TRBV20-1 and TRBJ1-1; D possibly corresponds to TRBD1 (6 bases). The CDR3 consists of 16 residues. Looked up from germline, CDR1 is DFQATT and CDR2 is SNEGSKA (reference sequence). With 2 bases removed from V and 0 bases from J, the gap between germline ends came to 16 bases. For the CDR3, the DNA is TGCAGTGCTAGATATCGGTCAGGGGCCATGAACACTGAAGCTTTCTTT. Its protein product is CSARYRSGAMNTEAFF.

V is TRBV3-1 and J is TRBJ1-2; 9 bases are a match to TRBD1. After removal of 4 bases from V and 6 bases from J, the junction contained 6 bases not matched to a gene. This CDR3 has 14 residues. The V gene's germline CDR1 is LGHDT and CDR2 YNNKEL (reference sequence). The CDR3 spells CASSPWTGADGYTF. DNA for the CDR3: TGTGCCAGCAGCCCCTGGACAGGGGCGGATGGCTACACCTTC. Based on the CDR3 plus reference TRBV3-1 and TRBJ1-2, the full variable domain is DTAVSQTPKYLVTQMGNDKSIKCEQNLGHDTMYWYKQDSKKFLKIMFSYNNKELIINETVPNRFSPKSPDKAHLNLHINSLELGDSAVYFCASSPWTGADGYTFGSGTRLTVV.

As to this clonotype: A much more abundant neighbour one base away suggests this may be a read error. The V and J genes are TRBV6-1 and TRBJ2-7; D not certain. The CDR3 consists of 14 residues. The germline gives CDR1 MNHNS, CDR2 SASEGT. Trimming cost V 4 bases and J 0 bases, with 10 bases left between them. CDR3 amino acids: CASSATEYSYEQYF. The CDR3 DNA follows: TGTGCCAGCAGTGCCACTGAGTACTCCTACGAGCAGTACTTC.